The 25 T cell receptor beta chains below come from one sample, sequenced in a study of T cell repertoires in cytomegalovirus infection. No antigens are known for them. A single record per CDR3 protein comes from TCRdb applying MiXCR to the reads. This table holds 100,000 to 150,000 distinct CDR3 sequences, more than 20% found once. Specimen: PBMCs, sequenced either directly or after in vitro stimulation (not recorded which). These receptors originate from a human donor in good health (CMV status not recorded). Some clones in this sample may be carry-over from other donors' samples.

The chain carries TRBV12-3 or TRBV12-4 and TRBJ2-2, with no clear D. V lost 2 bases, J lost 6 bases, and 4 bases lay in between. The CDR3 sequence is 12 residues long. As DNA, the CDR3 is TGTGCCAGCAGTTTATTTGCCGGGGAGCTGTTTTTT. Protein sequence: CASSLFAGELFF.

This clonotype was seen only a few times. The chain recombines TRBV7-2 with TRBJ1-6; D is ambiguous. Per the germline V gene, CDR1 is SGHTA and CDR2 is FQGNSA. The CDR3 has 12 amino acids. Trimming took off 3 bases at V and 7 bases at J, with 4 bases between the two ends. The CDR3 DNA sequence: TGTGCCAGCAGCTTTCTGAATTCACCCCTCCACTTT. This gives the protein CASSFLNSPLHF.

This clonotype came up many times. The CDR3 DNA reads TGTGCCAGCAGTAGGCAGACCCAAGAGACCCAGTACTTC. Its translation is CASSRQTQETQYF. This chain uses TRBV12-3 or TRBV12-4 with TRBJ2-5; D remains unclear. CDR3 size: 13 residues. Deletions cut 5 bases from V and 1 base from J, with 8 bases between.

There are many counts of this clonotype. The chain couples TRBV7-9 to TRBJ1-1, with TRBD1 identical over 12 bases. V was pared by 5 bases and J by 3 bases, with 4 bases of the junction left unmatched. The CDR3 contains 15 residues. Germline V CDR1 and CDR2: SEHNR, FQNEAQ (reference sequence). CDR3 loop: CASSRDRGRDTEAFF. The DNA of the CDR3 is TGTGCCAGCAGCCGGGACAGGGGGCGGGACACTGAAGCTTTCTTT. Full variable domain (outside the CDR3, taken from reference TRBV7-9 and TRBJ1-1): DTGVSQNPRHKITKRGQNVTFRCDPISEHNRLYWYRQTLGQGPEFLTYFQNEAQLEKSRLLSDRFSAERPKGSFSTLEIQRTEQGDSAMYLCASSRDRGRDTEAFFGQGTRLTVV.

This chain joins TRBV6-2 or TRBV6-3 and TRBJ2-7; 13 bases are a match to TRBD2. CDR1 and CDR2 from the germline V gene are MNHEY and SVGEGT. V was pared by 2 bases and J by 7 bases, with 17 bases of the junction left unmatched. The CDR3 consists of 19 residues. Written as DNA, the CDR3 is TGTGCCAGCAGTTACCCCCTTGGACTAGCGGGAGTGCTTACGTCGGAGCAGTACGTC. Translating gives CASSYPLGLAGVLTSEQYV.

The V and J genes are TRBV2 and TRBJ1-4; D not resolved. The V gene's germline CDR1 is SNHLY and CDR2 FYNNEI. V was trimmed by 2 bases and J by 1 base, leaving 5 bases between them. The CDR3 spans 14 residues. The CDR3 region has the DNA TGTGCCAGCAGTGAAAGAGGAACTAATGAAAAACTGTTTTTT. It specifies CASSERGTNEKLFF.

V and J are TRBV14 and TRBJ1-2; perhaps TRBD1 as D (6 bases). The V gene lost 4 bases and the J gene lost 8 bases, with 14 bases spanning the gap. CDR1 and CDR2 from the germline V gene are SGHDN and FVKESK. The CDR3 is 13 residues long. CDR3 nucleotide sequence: TGTGCCAGCAGCCTCTCGGGGGCTTGGGGCTACACCTTC. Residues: CASSLSGAWGYTF.

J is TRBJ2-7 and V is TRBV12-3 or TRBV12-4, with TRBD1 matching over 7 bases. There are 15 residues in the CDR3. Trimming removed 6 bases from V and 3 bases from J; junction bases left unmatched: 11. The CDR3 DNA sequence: TGTGCCAGCAGCACCCGGACAGGCGAGATCTACGAGCAGTACTTC. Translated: CASSTRTGEIYEQYF.

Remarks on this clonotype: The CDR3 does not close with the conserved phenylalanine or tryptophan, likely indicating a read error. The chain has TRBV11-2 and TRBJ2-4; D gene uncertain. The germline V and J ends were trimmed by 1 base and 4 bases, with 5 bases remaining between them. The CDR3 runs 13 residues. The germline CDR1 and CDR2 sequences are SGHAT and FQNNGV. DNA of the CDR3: TGTGCCAGCAGCTTAGGGCAAAAAAACATTCAGTACTCC. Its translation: CASSLGQKNIQYS.

The CDR3 loop is CASSRYEQYF. The CDR3 DNA is TGTGCCAGCAGCCGTTACGAGCAGTACTTC. J is TRBJ2-7 and V is TRBV28; D not resolved. Per the germline V gene, CDR1 is MDHEN and CDR2 is SYDVKM. Trimming removed 6 bases from V and 4 bases from J, with 4 bases in between. The CDR3 loop spans 10 amino acids.

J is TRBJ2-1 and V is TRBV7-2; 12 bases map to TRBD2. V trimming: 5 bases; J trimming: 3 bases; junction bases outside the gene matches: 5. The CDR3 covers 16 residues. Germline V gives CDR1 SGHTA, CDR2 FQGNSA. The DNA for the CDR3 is TGTGCCAGCAGCCCCTGGACTAGCGGGGTCTACAATGAGCAGTTCTTC. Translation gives CASSPWTSGVYNEQFF. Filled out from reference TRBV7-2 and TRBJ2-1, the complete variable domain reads GAGVSQSPSNKVTEKGKDVELRCDPISGHTALYWYRQSLGQGLEFLIYFQGNSAPDKSGLPSDRFSAERTGGSVSTLTIQRTQQEDSAVYLCASSPWTSGVYNEQFFGPGTRLTVL.

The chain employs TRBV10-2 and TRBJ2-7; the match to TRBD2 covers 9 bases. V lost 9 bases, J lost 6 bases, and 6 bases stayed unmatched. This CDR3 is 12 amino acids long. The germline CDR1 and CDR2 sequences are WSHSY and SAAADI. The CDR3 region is CASFAGGGEQYF. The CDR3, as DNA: TGCGCCAGTTTTGCGGGAGGGGGCGAGCAGTACTTC.

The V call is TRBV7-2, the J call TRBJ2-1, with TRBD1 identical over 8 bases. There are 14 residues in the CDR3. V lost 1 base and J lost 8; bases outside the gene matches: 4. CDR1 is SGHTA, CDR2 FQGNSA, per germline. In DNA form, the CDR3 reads TGTGCCAGCAGCTTAGGGACAGGGTGGGATGAGCAGTTCTTC. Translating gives CASSLGTGWDEQFF.

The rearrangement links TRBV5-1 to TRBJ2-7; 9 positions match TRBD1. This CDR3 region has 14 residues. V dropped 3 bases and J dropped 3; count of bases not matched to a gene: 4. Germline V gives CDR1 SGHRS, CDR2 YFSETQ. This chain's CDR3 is CASSSTGGLYEQYF. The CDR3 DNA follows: TGCGCCAGCAGCTCAACAGGGGGCCTCTACGAGCAGTACTTC.

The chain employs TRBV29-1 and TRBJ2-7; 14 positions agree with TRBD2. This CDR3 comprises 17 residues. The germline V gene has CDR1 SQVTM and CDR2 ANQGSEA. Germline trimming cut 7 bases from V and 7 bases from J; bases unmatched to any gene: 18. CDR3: CSASGTSGRGVVGEQYF. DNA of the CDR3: TGCAGCGCCTCCGGGACTAGCGGGAGAGGCGTAGTGGGGGAGCAGTACTTC.

CDR3 DNA: TGTGCCAGCAGCTCTCACAGGGGATGGAACACTGAAGCTTTCTTT. Amino acid sequence: CASSSHRGWNTEAFF. The chain couples TRBV11-3 to TRBJ1-1; TRBD1 agrees at 7 bases. The V gene's germline CDR1 is SGHNT and CDR2 YENEEA. This CDR3 has 15 amino acids. V gave up 4 bases and J gave up 1 base; unmatched junction bases: 6.

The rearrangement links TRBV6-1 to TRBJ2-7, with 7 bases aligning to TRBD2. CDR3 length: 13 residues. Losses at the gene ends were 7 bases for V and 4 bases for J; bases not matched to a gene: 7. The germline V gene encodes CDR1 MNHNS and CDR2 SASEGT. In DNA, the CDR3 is TGTGCCAGCATGAGCGGGACGCCTTACGAGCAGTACTTC. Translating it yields CASMSGTPYEQYF.

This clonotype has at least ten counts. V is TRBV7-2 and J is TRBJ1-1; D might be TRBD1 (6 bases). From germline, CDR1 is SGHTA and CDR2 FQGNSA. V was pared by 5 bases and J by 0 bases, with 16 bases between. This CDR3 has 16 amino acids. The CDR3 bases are TGTGCCAGCAGCGGGGGACACCGGGAGATGAACACTGAAGCTTTCTTT. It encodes CASSGGHREMNTEAFF. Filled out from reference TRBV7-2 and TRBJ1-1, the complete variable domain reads GAGVSQSPSNKVTEKGKDVELRCDPISGHTALYWYRQSLGQGLEFLIYFQGNSAPDKSGLPSDRFSAERTGGSVSTLTIQRTQQEDSAVYLCASSGGHREMNTEAFFGQGTRLTVV.

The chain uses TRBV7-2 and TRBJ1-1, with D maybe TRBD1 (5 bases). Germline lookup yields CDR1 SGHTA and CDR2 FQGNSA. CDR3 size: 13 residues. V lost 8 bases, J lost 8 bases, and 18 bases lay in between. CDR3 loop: CASRRSRDWEAFF. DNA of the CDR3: TGTGCCAGCCGCCGATCTAGGGACTGGGAAGCTTTCTTT.

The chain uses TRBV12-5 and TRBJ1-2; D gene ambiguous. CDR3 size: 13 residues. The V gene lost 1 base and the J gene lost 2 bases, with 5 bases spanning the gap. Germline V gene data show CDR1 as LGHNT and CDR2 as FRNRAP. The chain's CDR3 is CASGLGENYGYTF. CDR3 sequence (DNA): TGTGCTAGTGGTTTGGGAGAAAACTATGGCTACACCTTC.

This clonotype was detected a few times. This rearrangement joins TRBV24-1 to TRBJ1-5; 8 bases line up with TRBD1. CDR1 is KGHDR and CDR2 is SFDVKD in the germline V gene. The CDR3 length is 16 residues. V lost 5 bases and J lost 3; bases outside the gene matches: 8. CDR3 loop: CATSGSGTGYNQPQHF. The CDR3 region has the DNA TGTGCCACCAGTGGTTCCGGGACAGGCTACAATCAGCCCCAGCATTTT.

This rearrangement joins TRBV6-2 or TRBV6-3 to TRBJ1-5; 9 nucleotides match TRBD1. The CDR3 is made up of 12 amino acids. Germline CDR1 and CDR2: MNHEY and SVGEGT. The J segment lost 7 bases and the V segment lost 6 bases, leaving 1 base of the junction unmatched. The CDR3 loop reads CASRQGAQPQHF. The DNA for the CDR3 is TGTGCCAGCAGACAGGGGGCCCAGCCCCAGCATTTT.

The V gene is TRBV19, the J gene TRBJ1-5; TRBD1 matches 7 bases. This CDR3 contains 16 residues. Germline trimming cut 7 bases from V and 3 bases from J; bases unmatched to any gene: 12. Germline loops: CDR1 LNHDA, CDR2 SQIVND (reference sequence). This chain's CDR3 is CASTGRQGVYNQPQHF. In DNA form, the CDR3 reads TGTGCCAGTACCGGGAGGCAGGGGGTGTACAATCAGCCCCAGCATTTT.

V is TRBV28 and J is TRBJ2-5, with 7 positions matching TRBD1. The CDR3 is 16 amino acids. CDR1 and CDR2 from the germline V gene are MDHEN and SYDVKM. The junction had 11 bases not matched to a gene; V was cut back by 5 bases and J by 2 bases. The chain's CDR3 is CASSVMTGTEQETQYF. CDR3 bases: TGTGCCAGCAGTGTAATGACCGGGACAGAGCAAGAGACCCAGTACTTC.

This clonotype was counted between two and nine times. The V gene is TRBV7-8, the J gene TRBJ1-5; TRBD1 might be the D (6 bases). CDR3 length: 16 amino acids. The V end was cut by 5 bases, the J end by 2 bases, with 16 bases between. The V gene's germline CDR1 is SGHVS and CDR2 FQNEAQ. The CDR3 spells CASSGRGPTGNQPQHF. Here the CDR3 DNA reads TGTGCCAGCAGCGGGCGGGGGCCTACGGGCAATCAGCCCCAGCATTTT. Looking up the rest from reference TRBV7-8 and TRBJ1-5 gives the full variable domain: GAGVSQSPRYKVAKRGQDVALRCDPISGHVSLFWYQQALGQGPEFLTYFQNEAQLDKSGLPSDRFFAERPEGSVSTLKIQRTQQEDSAVYLCASSGRGPTGNQPQHFGDGTRLSIL.